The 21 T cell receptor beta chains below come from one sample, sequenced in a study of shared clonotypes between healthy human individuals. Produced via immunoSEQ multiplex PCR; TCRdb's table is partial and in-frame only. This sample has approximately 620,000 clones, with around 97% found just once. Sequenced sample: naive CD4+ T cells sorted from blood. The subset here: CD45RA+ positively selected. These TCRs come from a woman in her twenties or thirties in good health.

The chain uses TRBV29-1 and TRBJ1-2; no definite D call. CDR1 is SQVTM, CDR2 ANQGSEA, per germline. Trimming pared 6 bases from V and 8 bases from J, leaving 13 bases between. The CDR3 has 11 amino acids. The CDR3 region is CSVIGREGYTF. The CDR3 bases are TGCAGCGTGATCGGCCGAGAGGGCTACACCTTC.

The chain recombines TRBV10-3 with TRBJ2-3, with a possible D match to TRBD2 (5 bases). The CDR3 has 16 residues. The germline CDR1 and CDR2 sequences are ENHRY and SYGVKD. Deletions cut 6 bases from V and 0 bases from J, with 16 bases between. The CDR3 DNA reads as TGTGCCATCAGCGCCCTTCGGCCGGGAAGCACAGATACGCAGTATTTT. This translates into CAISALRPGSTDTQYF.

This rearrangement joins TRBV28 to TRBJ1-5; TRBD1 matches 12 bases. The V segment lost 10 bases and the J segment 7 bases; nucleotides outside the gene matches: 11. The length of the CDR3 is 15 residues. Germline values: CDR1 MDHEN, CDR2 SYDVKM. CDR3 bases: TGTGCCACGTCACCGGGACAGGGGGCCTTGCAGCCCCAGCATTTT. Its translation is CATSPGQGALQPQHF.

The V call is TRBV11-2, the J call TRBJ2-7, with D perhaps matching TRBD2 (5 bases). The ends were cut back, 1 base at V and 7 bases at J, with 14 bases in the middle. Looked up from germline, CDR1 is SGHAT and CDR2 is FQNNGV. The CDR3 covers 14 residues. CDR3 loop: CASSLARRPGEQYF. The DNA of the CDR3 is TGTGCCAGCAGCTTAGCTAGGAGGCCGGGGGAGCAGTACTTC.

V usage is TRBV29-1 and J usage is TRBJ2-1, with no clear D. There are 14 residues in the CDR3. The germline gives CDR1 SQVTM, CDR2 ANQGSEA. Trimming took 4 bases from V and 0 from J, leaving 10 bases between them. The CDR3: CSVVPLSSYNEQFF. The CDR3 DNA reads TGCAGCGTTGTTCCGTTGAGCTCCTACAATGAGCAGTTCTTC.

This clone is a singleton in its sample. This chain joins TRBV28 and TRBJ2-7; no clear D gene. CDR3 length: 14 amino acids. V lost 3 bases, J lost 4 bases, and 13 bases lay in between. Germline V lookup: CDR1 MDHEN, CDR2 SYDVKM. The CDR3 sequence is CASSFGFGNYEQYF. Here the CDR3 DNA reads TGTGCCAGCAGTTTTGGCTTCGGTAATTACGAGCAGTACTTC.

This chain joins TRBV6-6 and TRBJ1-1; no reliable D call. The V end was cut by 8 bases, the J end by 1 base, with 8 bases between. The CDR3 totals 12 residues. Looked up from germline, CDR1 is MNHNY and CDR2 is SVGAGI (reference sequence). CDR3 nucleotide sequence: TGTGCCAGCTCGAGGTGGAACACTGAAGCTTTCTTT. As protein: CASSRWNTEAFF.

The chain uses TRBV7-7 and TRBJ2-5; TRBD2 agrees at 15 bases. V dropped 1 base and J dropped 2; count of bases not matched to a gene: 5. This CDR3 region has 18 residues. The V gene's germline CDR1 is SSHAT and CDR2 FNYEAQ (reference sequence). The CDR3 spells CASSLGGLAGGKQETQYF. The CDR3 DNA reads TGTGCCAGCAGCTTAGGGGGACTAGCGGGAGGCAAACAAGAGACCCAGTACTTC. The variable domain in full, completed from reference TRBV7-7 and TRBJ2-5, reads GAGVSQSPRYKVTKRGQDVTLRCDPISSHATLYWYQQALGQGPEFLTYFNYEAQPDKSGLPSDRFSAERPEGSISTLTIQRTEQRDSAMYRCASSLGGLAGGKQETQYFGPGTRLLVL.

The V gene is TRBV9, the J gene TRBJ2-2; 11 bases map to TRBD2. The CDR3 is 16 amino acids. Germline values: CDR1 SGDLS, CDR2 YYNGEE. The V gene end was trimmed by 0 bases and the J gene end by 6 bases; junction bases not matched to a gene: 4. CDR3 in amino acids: CASSVVTSGSAGELFF. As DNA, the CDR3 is TGTGCCAGCAGCGTAGTCACTAGCGGGAGTGCCGGGGAGCTGTTTTTT. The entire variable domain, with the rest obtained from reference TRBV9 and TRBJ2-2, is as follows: DSGVTQTPKHLITATGQRVTLRCSPRSGDLSVYWYQQSLDQGLQFLIQYYNGEERAKGNILERFSAQQFPDLHSELNLSSLELGDSALYFCASSVVTSGSAGELFFGEGSRLTVL.

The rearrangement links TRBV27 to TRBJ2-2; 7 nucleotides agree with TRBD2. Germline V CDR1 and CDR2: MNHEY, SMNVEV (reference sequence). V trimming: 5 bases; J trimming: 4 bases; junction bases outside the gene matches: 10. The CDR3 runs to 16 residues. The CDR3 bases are TGTGCCAGCAGTGCCTCCGGGGGGTACGGCACCGGGGAGCTGTTTTTT. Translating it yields CASSASGGYGTGELFF.

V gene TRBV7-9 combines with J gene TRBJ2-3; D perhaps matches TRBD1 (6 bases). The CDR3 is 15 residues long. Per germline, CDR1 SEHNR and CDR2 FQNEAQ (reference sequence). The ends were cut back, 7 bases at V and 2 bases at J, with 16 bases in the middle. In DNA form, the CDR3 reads TGTGCCAGCACCCTAGGGGGAGTGTCCACAGATACGCAGTATTTT. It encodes CASTLGGVSTDTQYF.

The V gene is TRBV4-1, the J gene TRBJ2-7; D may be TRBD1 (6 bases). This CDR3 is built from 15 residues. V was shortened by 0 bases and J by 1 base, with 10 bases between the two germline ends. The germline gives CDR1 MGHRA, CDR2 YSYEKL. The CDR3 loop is CASSQDNRASYEQYF. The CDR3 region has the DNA TGCGCCAGCAGCCAAGATAACAGGGCGTCCTACGAGCAGTACTTC.

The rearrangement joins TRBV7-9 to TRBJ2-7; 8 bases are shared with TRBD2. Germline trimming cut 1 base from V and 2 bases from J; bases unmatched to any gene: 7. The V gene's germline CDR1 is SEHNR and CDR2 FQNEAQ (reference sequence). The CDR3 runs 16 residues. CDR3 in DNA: TGTGCCAGCAGCTTAGGAGGTAGCGGGATAACCTACGAGCAGTACTTC. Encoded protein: CASSLGGSGITYEQYF.

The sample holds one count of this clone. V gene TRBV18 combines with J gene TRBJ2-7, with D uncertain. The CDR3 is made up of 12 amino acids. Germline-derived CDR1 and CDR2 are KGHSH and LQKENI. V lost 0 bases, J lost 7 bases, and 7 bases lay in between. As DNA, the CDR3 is TGTGCCAGCTCACCACCGGAAGGGGAGCAGTACTTC. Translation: CASSPPEGEQYF.

The CDR3 loop reads CASSVSPGQLYGYTF. In DNA form, the CDR3 reads TGTGCCAGCAGTGTCTCTCCGGGACAGCTGTATGGCTACACCTTC. The rearrangement uses TRBV27 and TRBJ1-2; TRBD1 matches 7 bases. J gave up 5 bases and V 5 bases, and 11 bases lay outside the gene matches. Germline CDR1 is MNHEY and CDR2 is SMNVEV (reference sequence). The CDR3 spans 15 residues.

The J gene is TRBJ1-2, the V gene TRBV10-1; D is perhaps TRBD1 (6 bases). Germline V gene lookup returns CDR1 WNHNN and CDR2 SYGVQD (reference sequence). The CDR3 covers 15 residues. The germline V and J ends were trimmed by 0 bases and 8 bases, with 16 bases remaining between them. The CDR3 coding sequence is TGCGCCAGCAGTGAGTCGATCCAGGGGAAATCCGGCTACACCTTC. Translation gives CASSESIQGKSGYTF.

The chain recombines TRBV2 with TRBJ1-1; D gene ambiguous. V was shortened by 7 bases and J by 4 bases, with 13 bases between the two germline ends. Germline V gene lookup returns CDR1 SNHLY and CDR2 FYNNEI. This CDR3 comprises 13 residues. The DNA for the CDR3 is TGTGCCAGCAAACAGAGGTGGTCCACTGAAGCTTTCTTT. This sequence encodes CASKQRWSTEAFF.

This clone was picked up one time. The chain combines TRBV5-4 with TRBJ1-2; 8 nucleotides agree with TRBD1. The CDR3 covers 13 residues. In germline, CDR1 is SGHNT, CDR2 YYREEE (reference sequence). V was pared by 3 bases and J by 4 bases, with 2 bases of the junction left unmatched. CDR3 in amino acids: CASSSGGAYGYTF. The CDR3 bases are TGTGCCAGCAGCTCAGGGGGCGCCTATGGCTACACCTTC. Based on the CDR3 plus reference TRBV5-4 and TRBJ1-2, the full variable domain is ETGVTQSPTHLIKTRGQQVTLRCSSQSGHNTVSWYQQALGQGPQFIFQYYREEENGRGNFPPRFSGLQFPNYSSELNVNALELDDSALYLCASSSGGAYGYTFGSGTRLTVV.

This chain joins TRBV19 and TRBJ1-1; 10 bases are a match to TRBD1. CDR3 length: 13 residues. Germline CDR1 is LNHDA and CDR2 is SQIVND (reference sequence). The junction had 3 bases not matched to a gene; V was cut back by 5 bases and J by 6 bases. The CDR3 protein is CASSPGQGAEAFF. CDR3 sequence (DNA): TGTGCCAGTAGTCCCGGACAGGGGGCTGAAGCTTTCTTT.

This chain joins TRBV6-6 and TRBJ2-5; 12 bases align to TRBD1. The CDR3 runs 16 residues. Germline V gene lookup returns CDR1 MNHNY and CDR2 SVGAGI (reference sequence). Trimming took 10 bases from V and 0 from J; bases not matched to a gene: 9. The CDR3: CATRPGQGAYQETQYF. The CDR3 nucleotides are TGTGCCACCAGACCGGGACAGGGGGCTTACCAAGAGACCCAGTACTTC.

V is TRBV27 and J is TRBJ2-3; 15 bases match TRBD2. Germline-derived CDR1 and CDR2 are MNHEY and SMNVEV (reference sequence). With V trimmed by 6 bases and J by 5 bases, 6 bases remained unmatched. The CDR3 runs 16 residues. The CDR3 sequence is CASRRTSGRAGDTQYF. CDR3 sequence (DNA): TGTGCCAGCAGGCGGACTAGCGGGAGGGCCGGAGATACGCAGTATTTT.